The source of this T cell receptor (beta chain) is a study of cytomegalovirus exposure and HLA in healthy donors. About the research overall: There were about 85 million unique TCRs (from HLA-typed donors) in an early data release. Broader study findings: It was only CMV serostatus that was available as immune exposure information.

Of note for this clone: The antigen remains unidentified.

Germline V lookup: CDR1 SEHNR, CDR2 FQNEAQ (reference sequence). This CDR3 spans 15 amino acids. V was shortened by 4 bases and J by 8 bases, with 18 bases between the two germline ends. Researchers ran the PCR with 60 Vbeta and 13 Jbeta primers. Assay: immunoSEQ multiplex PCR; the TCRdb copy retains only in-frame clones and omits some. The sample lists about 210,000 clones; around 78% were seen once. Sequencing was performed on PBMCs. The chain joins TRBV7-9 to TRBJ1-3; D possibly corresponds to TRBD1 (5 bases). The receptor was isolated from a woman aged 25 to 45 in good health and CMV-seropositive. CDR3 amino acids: CASSSLGDFEDTIYF. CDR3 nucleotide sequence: TGTGCCAGCAGCTCCTTGGGGGACTTCGAAGACACCATATATTTT.